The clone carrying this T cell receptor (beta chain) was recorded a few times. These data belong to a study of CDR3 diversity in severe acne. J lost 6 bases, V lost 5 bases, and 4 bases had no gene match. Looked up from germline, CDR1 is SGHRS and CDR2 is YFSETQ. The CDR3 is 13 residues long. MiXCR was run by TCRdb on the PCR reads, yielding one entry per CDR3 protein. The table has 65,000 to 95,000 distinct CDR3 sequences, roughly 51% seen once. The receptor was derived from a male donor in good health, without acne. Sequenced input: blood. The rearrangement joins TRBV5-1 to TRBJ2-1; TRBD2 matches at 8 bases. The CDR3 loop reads CASRAGTSNEQFF. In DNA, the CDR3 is TGCGCCAGCAGAGCCGGGACTAGCAATGAGCAGTTCTTC.